The T cell receptor beta chain described here comes from a study of CXCR3-negative and CXCR3-positive naive CD8 T cells. Study results and caveats: CXCR3-negative and CXCR3-positive naive cells shared comparable TRBV-TRBJ usage, but memory cells did not. Naive cells with CXCR3 showed TRB CDR3s that were more hydrophobic than those in CXCR3-negative naive cells. Surface CD5 was comparable between naive subsets; TCR strength was inferred from TRB CDR3 properties.

Libraries of TRB cDNA were made by 5' RACE and carried UMIs. TCRdb reprocessed the 5' RACE reads, keeping one entry per CDR3 protein, no DNA. This repertoire comprises around 90,000 distinct CDR3 sequences; its ten largest clones make up around 0.99%. To note about this clonotype: No antigen is known for it.

From germline, CDR1 is SEHNR and CDR2 FQNEAQ (reference sequence). The CDR3 has 12 residues. The V and J genes are TRBV7-9 and TRBJ2-7; TCRdb calls TRBD1, which cannot be checked without DNA. What was sequenced was naive CXCR3- CD8+ T cells from blood. Subset specified: CD45RO-CCR7+CD27+CD95- naive CD8+ T cells lacking CXCR3 (TNR3-). This receptor was identified in a human donor in good health. Some clones in this sample may be carry-over from other donors' samples. CDR3 amino acids: CASSSGQYEQYF.